The next 19 T cell receptor beta chains were all read from a single sample in a study of cytomegalovirus exposure and HLA in healthy donors. Primers included in the PCR were 60 Vbeta and 13 Jbeta primers. Measured with immunoSEQ multiplex PCR; TCRdb has only the in-frame clones, and not every one. The table shows around 170,000 clones, with about three quarters occurring only once. Sequenced: PBMCs. The receptors were sampled from a man aged 18 to 30 in good health and CMV-seronegative.

V is TRBV11-3 and J is TRBJ2-3; 7 nucleotides align to TRBD2. This CDR3 contains 16 residues. Germline assignment: CDR1 SGHNT and CDR2 YENEEA. The trim removed 1 base at V and 2 bases at J, leaving 6 bases unmatched. The CDR3, as DNA: TGTGCCAGCAGCTTAGCATGGACTAGAACCACAGATACGCAGTATTTT. Translation: CASSLAWTRTTDTQYF.

The chain employs TRBV11-2 and TRBJ2-1; 10 bases fit TRBD1. J gave up 4 bases and V 3 bases, and 3 bases lay outside the gene matches. The CDR3 spans 15 residues. Germline V lookup: CDR1 SGHAT, CDR2 FQNNGV. As DNA, the CDR3 is TGTGCCAGCAGCTTCCGACAGGGGGCGTACAATGAGCAGTTCTTC. Amino acid sequence: CASSFRQGAYNEQFF. The full variable domain, its missing parts supplied by reference TRBV11-2 and TRBJ2-1, is EAGVAQSPRYKIIEKRQSVAFWCNPISGHATLYWYQQILGQGPKLLIQFQNNGVVDDSQLPKDRFSAERLKGVDSTLKIQPAKLEDSAVYLCASSFRQGAYNEQFFGPGTRLTVL.

The genes are TRBV5-4 and TRBJ2-5, with D possibly matching TRBD2 (7 bases). CDR3 size: 16 residues. Germline assignment: CDR1 SGHNT and CDR2 YYREEE (reference sequence). V was cut by 0 bases and J by 5 bases, with 17 bases left in between. CDR3 sequence: CASSLGGGGQRETQYF. The DNA of the CDR3 is TGTGCCAGCAGCTTGGGGGGGGGAGGACAGAGGGAGACCCAGTACTTC.

This chain uses TRBV27 with TRBJ2-1; 8 bases fit TRBD1. The CDR3 is 14 amino acids. V shed 5 bases and J 7 bases; nucleotides not matched to a gene: 7. Germline loops: CDR1 MNHEY, CDR2 SMNVEV (reference sequence). The CDR3 bases are TGTGCCAGCAGTGCCCCCTGGACAGGGAATGAGCAGTTCTTC. As protein: CASSAPWTGNEQFF.

The chain joins TRBV27 to TRBJ1-1, with D perhaps matching TRBD1 (6 bases). V dropped 6 bases and J dropped 0 bases, with 8 bases sitting between them. Germline V gives CDR1 MNHEY, CDR2 SMNVEV (reference sequence). This CDR3 is built from 13 residues. CDR3 in amino acids: CASRWTVNTEAFF. CDR3 nucleotides: TGTGCCAGCAGGTGGACAGTGAACACTGAAGCTTTCTTT.

This rearrangement joins TRBV6-1 to TRBJ1-2; 8 bases align to TRBD1. Trimming removed 3 bases from V and 7 bases from J; junction bases left unmatched: 4. CDR3 length equals 13 residues. From germline, CDR1 is MNHNS and CDR2 SASEGT. Here the CDR3 reads CASSEETGVGYTF. The CDR3 nucleotides are TGTGCCAGCAGTGAGGAGACAGGGGTTGGCTACACCTTC.

Only one count was recorded for this clone. The chain combines TRBV5-1 with TRBJ1-6; 8 nucleotides line up with TRBD1. Trimming at V came to 4 bases and at J to 13 bases, leaving 10 bases not matched to a gene. The V gene's germline CDR1 is SGHRS and CDR2 YFSETQ. The CDR3 spans 14 residues. CDR3 residues: CASSLGQGPSPLHF. CDR3 DNA: TGCGCCAGCAGCCTCGGACAGGGTCCGAGTCCCCTCCACTTT.

V is TRBV27 and J is TRBJ1-6; D not resolved. Trimming took 6 bases from V and 4 from J, leaving 7 bases between them. Germline CDR1 and CDR2: MNHEY and SMNVEV (reference sequence). The CDR3 length is 13 residues. CDR3 loop: CASSREYNSPLHF. The DNA of the CDR3 is TGTGCCAGCAGCCGGGAGTATAATTCACCCCTCCACTTT.

The chain employs TRBV13 and TRBJ1-6; D gene unclear. Germline CDR1 reads PRHDT; CDR2 reads FYEKMQ (reference sequence). This CDR3 contains 12 residues. Trimming shortened V by 1 base and J by 10 bases, and 5 bases separated the two germline ends. The CDR3 nucleotides are TGTGCCAGCAGCTTAGCTTCGTCACCCCTCCACTTT. Translated, it gives CASSLASSPLHF.

In this sample, this clone turned up a few times. Here the CDR3 reads CASRSQRNTGELFF. The DNA for the CDR3 is TGTGCCAGTAGGTCGCAGCGGAACACCGGGGAGCTGTTTTTT. The V gene is TRBV19, the J gene TRBJ2-2; D unresolved. V shed 6 bases and J shed 1 base, with 9 bases lying between them. The germline V gene encodes CDR1 LNHDA and CDR2 SQIVND (reference sequence). The CDR3 consists of 14 residues.

This clone was counted a single time. The chain recombines TRBV19 with TRBJ1-2; D remains ambiguous. With 7 bases removed from V and 0 bases from J, the gap between germline ends came to 12 bases. The V gene's germline CDR1 is LNHDA and CDR2 SQIVND (reference sequence). The CDR3 covers 14 residues. The CDR3 DNA follows: TGTGCCAGTACCCAGGCTACAGCTAACTATGGCTACACCTTC. Protein sequence: CASTQATANYGYTF.

The chain has TRBV19 and TRBJ1-2, with TRBD1 as a possible D gene (5 bases). Trimming removed 10 bases from V and 0 bases from J, with 15 bases in between. The CDR3 has 14 residues. Germline V lookup: CDR1 LNHDA, CDR2 SQIVND (reference sequence). In nucleotides, the CDR3 is TGTGCCACCCGGCGGGGGGGAACTAACTATGGCTACACCTTC. This codes for CATRRGGTNYGYTF.

This chain joins TRBV5-1 and TRBJ2-7, with 7 nucleotides matching TRBD2. V dropped 4 bases and J dropped 3; count of bases not matched to a gene: 7. The CDR3 contains 14 residues. The germline CDR1 and CDR2 sequences are SGHRS and YFSETQ. The CDR3 nucleotides are TGCGCCAGCAGCCCCTCCGGGGGGAACTACGAGCAGTACTTC. It is translated as CASSPSGGNYEQYF.

The chain combines TRBV7-9 with TRBJ2-2; 7 bases agree with TRBD1. The J segment lost 6 bases and the V segment lost 4 bases, leaving 2 bases of the junction unmatched. CDR1 and CDR2 (germline): SEHNR, FQNEAQ (reference sequence). The CDR3 covers 13 residues. The CDR3 protein is CASSWTGAGELFF. The CDR3, as DNA: TGTGCCAGCAGCTGGACAGGCGCCGGGGAGCTGTTTTTT.

The chain recombines TRBV25-1 with TRBJ2-1; D perhaps matches TRBD2 (6 bases). The V end lost 2 bases, the J end lost 1 base, and 9 bases lay between the germline ends. This CDR3 is built from 15 residues. Per germline, CDR1 MGHDK and CDR2 SYGVNS. The CDR3 DNA reads TGTGCCAGCAGTGAAATTGGGGGGTCCTACAATGAGCAGTTCTTC. This gives the protein CASSEIGGSYNEQFF.

The rearrangement joins TRBV7-9 to TRBJ2-5; 9 bases are shared with TRBD2. Looked up from germline, CDR1 is SEHNR and CDR2 is FQNEAQ (reference sequence). Unmatched junction bases numbered 13, after V lost 10 bases and J lost 7 bases. The CDR3 loop spans 14 amino acids. CDR3 in DNA: TGTGCCATCCTAGCGGGAACAACCCCGGGGACCCAGTACTTC. This translates into CAILAGTTPGTQYF. Full variable domain (outside the CDR3, taken from reference TRBV7-9 and TRBJ2-5): DTGVSQNPRHKITKRGQNVTFRCDPISEHNRLYWYRQTLGQGPEFLTYFQNEAQLEKSRLLSDRFSAERPKGSFSTLEIQRTEQGDSAMYLCAILAGTTPGTQYFGPGTRLLVL.

The chain recombines TRBV7-9 with TRBJ1-1; D is ambiguous. Germline lookup yields CDR1 SEHNR and CDR2 FQNEAQ (reference sequence). This CDR3 has 17 amino acids. Between the trimmed V and J ends, which lost 1 base and 2 bases, there was a span of 17 bases. The CDR3 DNA is TGTGCCAGCAGCTTAGAAGGCCTTGGGCAGTTTAACACTGAAGCTTTCTTT. Its protein product is CASSLEGLGQFNTEAFF.

The chain uses TRBV6-1 and TRBJ2-2, with D tentatively TRBD2 (6 bases). With 3 bases removed from V and 4 bases from J, the gap between germline ends came to 12 bases. This CDR3 comprises 15 residues. CDR1 and CDR2 from the germline V gene are MNHNS and SASEGT. DNA for the CDR3: TGTGCCAGCAGTGACCCGGGACTCCTCACCGGGGAGCTGTTTTTT. This translates into CASSDPGLLTGELFF.

The rearrangement uses TRBV9 and TRBJ2-7; 10 bases map to TRBD2. Germline CDR1 SGDLS, CDR2 YYNGEE. Trimming at V came to 2 bases and at J to 3 bases, leaving 5 bases not matched to a gene. The CDR3 extends over 15 amino acids. The CDR3 DNA follows: TGTGCCAGCAGCGTTTCGGCTAGCGGGAGCTACGAGCAGTACTTC. Its protein is CASSVSASGSYEQYF.